This T cell receptor beta chain was retrieved from a study of shared clonotypes between healthy human individuals. The germline V gene encodes CDR1 MNHNY and CDR2 SVGAGI (reference sequence). The trim removed 4 bases at V and 7 bases at J, leaving 12 bases unmatched. The CDR3 has 16 residues. Study-level findings and limits: Sampling covered blood only; tissue repertoires likely differ.

Method: immunoSEQ multiplex PCR; TCRdb's copy keeps in-frame clones and lacks some. The table includes about 520,000 clones, approximately 81% detected once. Remarks on this clone: Its antigen is unknown.

The specimen was PBMCs. J is TRBJ2-3 and V is TRBV6-6; TRBD2 matches at 9 bases. The receptor was isolated from a woman in her forties in good health. Some clones in this sample may be carry-over from other donors' samples. CDR3 amino acids: CASSSPLGREGYTQYF. CDR3 nucleotide sequence: TGTGCCAGCAGTTCCCCCCTTGGGCGGGAGGGATATACGCAGTATTTT.